The 24 T cell receptor beta chains reported below all come from one sample, sequenced in a study of beta chain features in type 1 diabetes. Findings of the study overall: Within each of all four CD4+ subsets, Type 1 diabetes patients had TCRB CDR3s that were moderately but significantly shorter.

The study reverse transcribed the entire isolated RNA, so it sequenced expressed TCRB transcripts. TCRdb keeps only in-frame clones here, not all; method: immunoSEQ multiplex PCR. This sample has 680,000 or so clones; 10% to 15% occur once, and the top ten carry 0.022%. What these receptors recognize is not known. The sequencing input was naive CD4+ T cells from blood. Source of these receptors: a man younger than 30 with type 1 diabetes.

The J gene is TRBJ1-2, the V gene TRBV20-1; no reliable D call. Trimming cost V 3 bases and J 6 bases, with 8 bases left between them. From germline, CDR1 is DFQATT and CDR2 SNEGSKA (reference sequence). The CDR3 loop spans 11 amino acids. The chain's CDR3 is CSASRQDGYTF. The DNA for the CDR3 is TGCAGTGCTAGCAGGCAGGATGGCTACACCTTC.

The rearrangement uses TRBV6-1 and TRBJ1-1; D might be TRBD1 (5 bases). Germline CDR1 reads MNHNS; CDR2 reads SASEGT. The CDR3 contains 12 residues. Trimming shortened V by 7 bases and J by 5 bases, and 11 bases separated the two germline ends. CDR3 residues: CASNRFKTEAFF. CDR3 bases: TGTGCCAGCAACAGGTTTAAGACTGAAGCTTTCTTT.

This clone has just a few counts. The V call is TRBV4-1, the J call TRBJ2-5; D is unclear. Trimming stripped 6 bases from V and 3 bases from J, with 14 bases between. The CDR3 has 14 residues. The germline CDR1 and CDR2 sequences are MGHRA and YSYEKL. CDR3: CASRPMGQEETQYF. Written as DNA, the CDR3 is TGCGCCAGCAGGCCAATGGGCCAAGAAGAGACCCAGTACTTC.

This clone was detected only a few times. This rearrangement joins TRBV4-2 to TRBJ1-6; D not resolved. The germline V and J ends were trimmed by 2 bases and 0 bases, with 14 bases remaining between them. The CDR3 has 18 amino acids. Germline V CDR1 and CDR2: LGHNA, YNFKEQ. CDR3 coding DNA: TGTGCCAGCAGCCAAACCACGGCGGGAAGCTCCTATAATTCACCCCTCCACTTT. Translation: CASSQTTAGSSYNSPLHF.

The chain couples TRBV30 to TRBJ1-5; D perhaps matches TRBD1 (5 bases). The length of the CDR3 is 14 residues. V was cut by 2 bases and J by 5 bases, with 13 bases left in between. Germline lookup yields CDR1 GTSNPN and CDR2 SVGIG (reference sequence). The CDR3 region is CAWSTDSSHQPQHF. The CDR3 DNA reads as TGTGCCTGGAGTACAGACAGCAGCCATCAGCCCCAGCATTTT.

The CDR3 DNA sequence: TGTGCCAGCAGCCGCGGGGTACCCGAGCAGTACTTC. Translated: CASSRGVPEQYF. The chain is built from TRBV28 and TRBJ2-7, with D tentatively TRBD2 (6 bases). The CDR3 is 12 amino acids. V lost 6 bases, J lost 6 bases, and 12 bases lay in between. Germline V gene data show CDR1 as MDHEN and CDR2 as SYDVKM.

About this clone: Other DNA sequences in this sample translate to the same CDR3. The CDR3 loop reads CASSPTANTEAFF. In nucleotides, the CDR3 is TGTGCCAGCTCACCGACAGCGAACACTGAAGCTTTCTTT. V usage is TRBV18 and J usage is TRBJ1-1; perhaps TRBD1 as D (5 bases). This CDR3 spans 13 amino acids. V gave up 3 bases and J gave up 1 base, with 6 bases separating them. Germline V CDR1 and CDR2: KGHSH, LQKENI.

The chain has TRBV9 and TRBJ2-1; 11 bases are a match to TRBD2. This CDR3 contains 16 residues. Germline assignment: CDR1 SGDLS and CDR2 YYNGEE. After removal of 0 bases from V and 7 bases from J, the junction contained 6 bases not matched to a gene. CDR3 in amino acids: CASSVGTSGGGNEQFF. For the CDR3, the DNA is TGTGCCAGCAGCGTAGGAACTAGCGGGGGAGGGAATGAGCAGTTCTTC.

The V gene is TRBV11-2, the J gene TRBJ2-7, with TRBD1 matching 7 bases. The CDR3 sequence is 16 residues long. After removal of 1 base from V and 1 base from J, the junction contained 7 bases not matched to a gene. Germline-derived CDR1 and CDR2 are SGHAT and FQNNGV. The chain's CDR3 is CASSLGDSGGSYEQYF. The CDR3 DNA reads TGTGCCAGCAGCTTAGGCGACTCAGGGGGATCCTACGAGCAGTACTTC.

The rearrangement links TRBV29-1 to TRBJ2-7; D perhaps matches TRBD1 (5 bases). The CDR3 totals 13 residues. V was shortened by 4 bases and J by 0 bases, with 10 bases between the two germline ends. Germline V gene data show CDR1 as SQVTM and CDR2 as ANQGSEA. CDR3 sequence: CSVAPRGSYEQYF. The CDR3 nucleotides read TGCAGCGTTGCCCCAAGGGGCTCCTACGAGCAGTACTTC.

This rearrangement joins TRBV29-1 to TRBJ1-1, with a possible D match to TRBD1 (5 bases). This CDR3 contains 16 residues. V dropped 5 bases and J dropped 6 bases, with 25 bases sitting between them. CDR1 SQVTM and CDR2 ANQGSEA come from the germline V gene. In DNA, the CDR3 is TGCAGCGTTAGGTGGTTAGGAAGGGGCGCGGGCGCTGAAGCTTTCTTT. Encoded protein: CSVRWLGRGAGAEAFF.

This clone turned up a few times. This rearrangement joins TRBV18 to TRBJ1-1; D remains ambiguous. V lost 5 bases and J lost 5, with 6 bases in between. CDR1 and CDR2 (germline): KGHSH, LQKENI. The CDR3 loop spans 11 amino acids. The DNA of the CDR3 is TGTGCCAGCTCAGCTGAGACTGAAGCTTTCTTT. Its translation is CASSAETEAFF.

This clone was detected only a few times. J is TRBJ2-2 and V is TRBV2, with D uncertain. This CDR3 comprises 16 residues. Deletions cut 6 bases from V and 0 bases from J, with 14 bases between. Germline-derived CDR1 and CDR2 are SNHLY and FYNNEI. Written as DNA, the CDR3 is TGTGCCAGCAGCTTTGGACGGGCTGCGAACACCGGGGAGCTGTTTTTT. The encoded protein is CASSFGRAANTGELFF.

The V gene is TRBV29-1, the J gene TRBJ1-1, with 10 bases lining up with TRBD1. The V gene end was trimmed by 6 bases and the J gene end by 5 bases; junction bases not matched to a gene: 9. This CDR3 comprises 14 residues. Looked up from germline, CDR1 is SQVTM and CDR2 is ANQGSEA. The CDR3 sequence is CSVYDRGQGTEAFF. The DNA of the CDR3 is TGCAGCGTCTATGACAGGGGGCAGGGGACTGAAGCTTTCTTT.

For this clone: An end of the junction differs from the germline gene, which may be a read error. The chain recombines TRBV30 with TRBJ1-3, with D uncertain. Germline V gene sequence: CDR1 GTSNPN, CDR2 SVGIG (reference sequence). The CDR3 length is 13 residues. The CDR3 sequence: CAWMDGSGNTIYF. CDR3 coding DNA: TGTGCATGGATGGACGGTTCTGGAAACACCATATATTTT.

The V gene is TRBV15, the J gene TRBJ2-7; D gene uncertain. Germline assignment: CDR1 LNHNV and CDR2 YYDKDF (reference sequence). The V and J ends lost 0 bases and 0 bases respectively, with 15 bases between them. The CDR3 is 17 amino acids. CDR3: CATSRELPGESSYEQYF. The CDR3 coding sequence is TGTGCCACCAGCAGAGAACTGCCAGGCGAGAGCTCCTACGAGCAGTACTTC.

This clone occurred a few times. The J gene is TRBJ2-2, the V gene TRBV5-1; 7 bases match TRBD1. The junction had 8 bases not matched to a gene; V was cut back by 4 bases and J by 5 bases. Germline-derived CDR1 and CDR2 are SGHRS and YFSETQ. CDR3 length equals 15 residues. For the CDR3, the DNA is TGCGCCAGCAGCCATGACAGGGCAATGACCGGGGAGCTGTTTTTT. Its protein product is CASSHDRAMTGELFF.

This clone was seen more than once but under ten times. The rearrangement uses TRBV7-9 and TRBJ2-3; 9 positions agree with TRBD2. Germline-derived CDR1 and CDR2 are SEHNR and FQNEAQ (reference sequence). This CDR3 has 15 amino acids. The V gene end was trimmed by 2 bases and the J gene end by 2 bases; junction bases not matched to a gene: 2. The CDR3 here is CASSLRLAVTDTQYF. Here the CDR3 DNA reads TGTGCCAGCAGCTTAAGACTAGCGGTCACAGATACGCAGTATTTT.

This clone was seen a handful of times. This chain links TRBV7-9 with TRBJ2-3; maybe TRBD1 (6 bases). Germline V gene sequence: CDR1 SEHNR, CDR2 FQNEAQ (reference sequence). Trimming cost V 5 bases and J 8 bases, with 11 bases left between them. This CDR3 comprises 12 residues. CDR3 amino acids: CASSLRGGTQYF. In DNA form, the CDR3 reads TGTGCCAGCAGCCTAAGAGGGGGTACGCAGTATTTT.

The rearrangement uses TRBV7-9 and TRBJ2-3; D uncertain. Trimming took off 2 bases at V and 4 bases at J, with 4 bases between the two ends. The CDR3 sequence is 12 residues long. CDR1 is SEHNR, CDR2 FQNEAQ, per germline (reference sequence). As DNA, the CDR3 is TGTGCCAGCAGCTTACGGTCAGATACGCAGTATTTT. Encoded protein: CASSLRSDTQYF.

This rearrangement joins TRBV7-8 to TRBJ2-2; D is perhaps TRBD1 or TRBD2 (5 bases each). V dropped 5 bases and J dropped 9 bases, with 16 bases sitting between them. The length of the CDR3 is 14 residues. Per the germline V gene, CDR1 is SGHVS and CDR2 is FQNEAQ. The CDR3 is CASSLGTASWELFF. The CDR3 nucleotides read TGTGCCAGCAGCCTAGGGACCGCCTCGTGGGAGCTGTTTTTT.

The chain couples TRBV4-2 to TRBJ1-5; 9 nucleotides agree with TRBD1. CDR1 is LGHNA and CDR2 is YNFKEQ in the germline V gene. Trimming cost V 1 base and J 6 bases; bases outside gene matches: 13. The CDR3 consists of 18 residues. CDR3 in amino acids: CASSQALGTGRVGQPQHF. The CDR3 region has the DNA TGTGCCAGCAGCCAAGCCCTAGGGACAGGGAGAGTTGGTCAGCCCCAGCATTTT.

This clone was seen a few times. This chain connects TRBV18 to TRBJ2-2, with TRBD1 identical over 8 bases. Unmatched junction bases numbered 10, after V lost 6 bases and J lost 4 bases. The length of the CDR3 is 16 residues. Germline lookup yields CDR1 KGHSH and CDR2 LQKENI. The CDR3 DNA follows: TGTGCCAGCTCCTTGACGGGACAGGTTGGCACCGGGGAGCTGTTTTTT. It yields the protein CASSLTGQVGTGELFF.

This chain joins TRBV6-1 and TRBJ2-7; 8 positions match TRBD1. The trim removed 5 bases at V and 5 bases at J, leaving 8 bases unmatched. CDR1 and CDR2 (germline): MNHNS, SASEGT. The CDR3 is 14 residues long. CDR3 sequence (DNA): TGTGCCAGCAGTCCCCCCGGGACAGGTAACGAGCAGTACTTC. Translating it yields CASSPPGTGNEQYF.